The 25 T cell receptor beta chains listed next were all sequenced from one sample in a study of blood T cell repertoires in COVID-19. Data came from immunoSEQ multiplex PCR; TCRdb stores just in-frame clones and leaves some out. Among 90,000 to 120,000 clones, 89% were seen once, and the ten largest hold 4.5% to 6%. Sequenced material: peripheral blood. The receptor source for this set is a man in his forties with active or convalescent COVID-19.

J is TRBJ1-2 and V is TRBV10-3; 8 nucleotides line up with TRBD1. The J segment lost 4 bases and the V segment lost 3 bases, leaving 4 bases of the junction unmatched. The germline gives CDR1 ENHRY, CDR2 SYGVKD. CDR3 size: 14 residues. DNA of the CDR3: TGTGCCATCAGTGAAGTTGGGACAGGCTATGGCTACACCTTC. This encodes CAISEVGTGYGYTF.

The rearrangement joins TRBV30 to TRBJ2-2, with D perhaps matching TRBD2 (6 bases). There are 15 residues in the CDR3. Trimming removed 6 bases from V and 4 bases from J, with 18 bases in between. Germline V lookup: CDR1 GTSNPN, CDR2 SVGIG (reference sequence). This CDR3 is CACSLAHAVTGELFF. DNA of the CDR3: TGTGCCTGTTCCCTAGCGCATGCGGTCACCGGGGAGCTGTTTTTT.

The rearrangement joins TRBV19 to TRBJ1-1; TRBD1 is a possible D gene (5 bases). Germline CDR1 and CDR2: LNHDA and SQIVND (reference sequence). V was pared by 4 bases and J by 12 bases, with 12 bases between. This CDR3 region has 11 residues. The CDR3 spells CASSKAGLTFF. In DNA form, the CDR3 reads TGTGCCAGTAGTAAGGCAGGGTTAACTTTCTTT.

Notes on this clone: This same CDR3 is encoded by further DNA sequences in the sample. V gene TRBV18 combines with J gene TRBJ2-7; TRBD1 matches at 9 bases. J was trimmed by 4 bases and V by 3 bases; bases with no gene match: 4. The length of the CDR3 is 14 residues. Per the germline V gene, CDR1 is KGHSH and CDR2 is LQKENI. The CDR3 DNA sequence: TGTGCCAGCTCACCTCCCGGGACAGGGTACGAGCAGTACTTC. Translated: CASSPPGTGYEQYF.

The chain uses TRBV2 and TRBJ1-2; possible D gene TRBD1, 5 bases. Germline assignment: CDR1 SNHLY and CDR2 FYNNEI. V lost 0 bases to trimming and J lost 4 bases, with 6 bases between them. The length of the CDR3 is 13 residues. CDR3 region: CASSEATAYGYTF. In nucleotides, the CDR3 is TGTGCCAGCAGTGAAGCGACAGCCTATGGCTACACCTTC.

The rearrangement joins TRBV7-2 to TRBJ2-7, with 7 nucleotides matching TRBD2. Germline CDR1 SGHTA, CDR2 FQGNSA. The J segment lost 3 bases and the V segment lost 3 bases, leaving 8 bases of the junction unmatched. The CDR3 runs to 15 residues. The CDR3 DNA reads as TGTGCCAGCAGCTTGGCGGCAAGCGGGGTCTACGAGCAGTACTTC. Its translation is CASSLAASGVYEQYF.

This clone was counted a few times. J is TRBJ2-2 and V is TRBV5-1; D call uncertain. This CDR3 has 15 amino acids. V was trimmed by 1 base and J by 3 bases, leaving 10 bases between them. Germline V gene lookup returns CDR1 SGHRS and CDR2 YFSETQ. The DNA of the CDR3 is TGCGCCAGCAGCTTGCTCGGGTTGGACACCGGGGAGCTGTTTTTT. Amino acids: CASSLLGLDTGELFF.

The J gene is TRBJ2-7, the V gene TRBV5-4, with a tentative D call TRBD1 (5 bases). In germline, CDR1 is SGHNT, CDR2 YYREEE (reference sequence). The CDR3 runs 15 residues. The germline V and J ends were trimmed by 3 bases and 2 bases, with 15 bases remaining between them. The CDR3 DNA reads as TGTGCCAGCAGCTGGGGCCCGTCAGGCCCCTACGAGCAGTACTTC. Translating gives CASSWGPSGPYEQYF.

The rearrangement joins TRBV4-2 to TRBJ1-4; 11 bases align to TRBD1. Trimming removed 0 bases from V and 8 bases from J; junction bases left unmatched: 8. Germline V gives CDR1 LGHNA, CDR2 YNFKEQ. This CDR3 spans 17 amino acids. CDR3 loop: CASSQETLDRGLEKLFF. In DNA form, the CDR3 reads TGTGCCAGCAGCCAAGAAACGTTGGACAGGGGGCTAGAAAAACTGTTTTTT.

The chain links TRBV5-1 to TRBJ1-4; 7 positions agree with TRBD1. This CDR3 has 13 residues. Germline assignment: CDR1 SGHRS and CDR2 YFSETQ. V shed 4 bases, J shed 8 bases, and the junction held 5 bases outside the gene matches. In DNA, the CDR3 is TGCGCCAGCAGCCTAGGACAGGTAGAAAAACTGTTTTTT. Amino acids: CASSLGQVEKLFF.

The chain links TRBV6-5 to TRBJ2-1, with 7 bases that match TRBD1. V lost 4 bases and J lost 8; bases outside the gene matches: 11. CDR3 size: 15 residues. Germline V gene data show CDR1 as MNHEY and CDR2 as SVGAGI. DNA of the CDR3: TGTGCCAGCAGTTTTCGAACAGGGGCTAGGGATGAGCAGTTCTTC. This codes for CASSFRTGARDEQFF.

The gene calls are TRBV6-6 and TRBJ2-1; perhaps TRBD1 as D (6 bases). The V end was cut by 7 bases, the J end by 8 bases, with 12 bases between. CDR1 and CDR2 (germline): MNHNY, SVGAGI (reference sequence). The CDR3 is 12 amino acids. Written as DNA, the CDR3 is TGTGCCAGCAACGGTGGGGGCGATGAGCAGTTCTTC. Its translation is CASNGGGDEQFF.

The chain carries TRBV18 and TRBJ1-3, with a tentative D call TRBD1 (6 bases). This CDR3 spans 16 amino acids. V lost 3 bases to trimming and J lost 1 base, with 13 bases between them. Germline CDR1 reads KGHSH; CDR2 reads LQKENI. This CDR3 reads CASSPVWDTSGNTIYF. The CDR3 bases are TGTGCCAGCTCACCCGTCTGGGACACATCTGGAAACACCATATATTTT. The full variable domain, with the rest looked up from reference TRBV18 and TRBJ1-3, is NAGVMQNPRHLVRRRGQEARLRCSPMKGHSHVYWYRQLPEEGLKFMVYLQKENIIDESGMPKERFSAEFPKEGPSILRIQQVVRGDSAAYFCASSPVWDTSGNTIYFGEGSWLTVV.

V gene TRBV4-2 combines with J gene TRBJ2-1; 9 nucleotides match TRBD2. Germline V CDR1 and CDR2: LGHNA, YNFKEQ. The CDR3 is 19 amino acids. Trimming took 1 base from V and 5 from J; bases not matched to a gene: 15. The CDR3 loop is CASSQVEGLANLYNNEQFF. CDR3 nucleotide sequence: TGTGCCAGCAGCCAAGTTGAGGGACTAGCCAATCTCTATAACAATGAGCAGTTCTTC.

This chain joins TRBV7-9 and TRBJ2-1, with a possible D match to TRBD2 (5 bases). Germline CDR1 is SEHNR and CDR2 is FQNEAQ (reference sequence). V dropped 2 bases and J dropped 9 bases, with 8 bases sitting between them. CDR3 length equals 12 residues. The DNA of the CDR3 is TGTGCCAGCAGCTTAAGTGGGAGTGAGCAGTTCTTC. Translation gives CASSLSGSEQFF.

J is TRBJ2-7 and V is TRBV10-3, with D uncertain. Trimming shortened V by 8 bases and J by 0 bases, and 11 bases separated the two germline ends. The CDR3 loop spans 13 amino acids. Germline values: CDR1 ENHRY, CDR2 SYGVKD. The CDR3 coding sequence is TGTGCCATCGCGGAAATTAGCTCCTACGAGCAGTACTTC. Residues: CAIAEISSYEQYF.

V usage is TRBV28 and J usage is TRBJ1-4; the D gene is possibly TRBD1 (6 bases). In germline, CDR1 is MDHEN, CDR2 SYDVKM. Deletions cut 5 bases from V and 4 bases from J, with 11 bases between. The CDR3 consists of 14 residues. The CDR3 DNA sequence: TGTGCCAGCAGTCCCACAGGGATTAATGAAAAACTGTTTTTT. Protein sequence: CASSPTGINEKLFF.

The chain joins TRBV11-2 to TRBJ2-7, with 8 nucleotides matching TRBD1. This CDR3 region has 18 residues. J gave up 3 bases and V 1 base, and 14 bases lay outside the gene matches. CDR1 is SGHAT, CDR2 FQNNGV, per germline. In nucleotides, the CDR3 is TGTGCCAGCAGCTTAGCTCCGGGACAGGAGCCTCTATTCTACGAGCAGTACTTC. This gives the protein CASSLAPGQEPLFYEQYF.

V usage is TRBV7-9 and J usage is TRBJ2-3; D not certain. The CDR3 has 16 residues. Germline CDR1 is SEHNR and CDR2 is FQNEAQ (reference sequence). V lost 5 bases and J lost 3, with 18 bases in between. DNA of the CDR3: TGTGCCAGCAGCCTCTCTCTGGCAGGAATGACAGATACGCAGTATTTT. Protein product: CASSLSLAGMTDTQYF. Complete variable domain (other parts from reference TRBV7-9 and TRBJ2-3): DTGVSQNPRHKITKRGQNVTFRCDPISEHNRLYWYRQTLGQGPEFLTYFQNEAQLEKSRLLSDRFSAERPKGSFSTLEIQRTEQGDSAMYLCASSLSLAGMTDTQYFGPGTRLTVL.

The chain uses TRBV3-1 (or the pseudogene TRBV3-2) and TRBJ2-2; 11 nucleotides agree with TRBD1. Trimming cost V 10 bases and J 5 bases; bases outside gene matches: 6. Germline loops: CDR1 LGHDT, CDR2 YNNKEL (reference sequence). The CDR3 length is 14 residues. The CDR3 nucleotides are TGTGCCACCTCAGGACAGGGGGCGACCGGGGAGCTGTTTTTT. It translates to CATSGQGATGELFF.

The chain uses TRBV27 and TRBJ1-1; TRBD1 matches at 9 bases. The germline CDR1 and CDR2 sequences are MNHEY and SMNVEV (reference sequence). CDR3 size: 18 residues. V lost 5 bases, J lost 1 base, and 14 bases stayed unmatched. The CDR3 here is CASSRYGQGTAGNTEAFF. The CDR3 DNA is TGTGCCAGCAGTCGGTACGGACAGGGGACGGCGGGGAACACTGAAGCTTTCTTT.

The chain couples TRBV28 to TRBJ2-7; 11 nucleotides match TRBD2. The trim removed 6 bases at V and 2 bases at J, leaving 6 bases unmatched. Germline-derived CDR1 and CDR2 are MDHEN and SYDVKM. The CDR3 has 15 residues. The CDR3 sequence: CASRVSGRGPYEQYF. CDR3 DNA sequence: TGTGCCAGCAGAGTTAGCGGGAGGGGCCCCTACGAGCAGTACTTC.

This rearrangement joins TRBV2 to TRBJ1-5; D gene ambiguous. Trimming took off 3 bases at V and 1 base at J, with 16 bases between the two ends. The length of the CDR3 is 17 residues. CDR1 and CDR2 from the germline V gene are SNHLY and FYNNEI. This CDR3 reads CASSERQVGGSNQPQHF. The CDR3 DNA follows: TGTGCCAGCAGTGAGAGGCAGGTAGGAGGGAGCAATCAGCCCCAGCATTTT.

A word on this clone: This sample includes further DNA sequences coding for the same CDR3. The rearrangement links TRBV12-3 or TRBV12-4 to TRBJ2-7; possibly TRBD2 for D (6 bases). V lost 5 bases, J lost 2 bases, and 10 bases lay in between. The CDR3 covers 13 residues. CDR3 in DNA: TGTGCCAGCAGTCCCGGGACTGCCTACGAGCAGTACTTC. The encoded protein is CASSPGTAYEQYF.

The chain combines TRBV25-1 with TRBJ2-7, with a possible D match to TRBD1 (6 bases). Trimming removed 2 bases from V and 0 bases from J, with 20 bases in between. The CDR3 has 18 amino acids. In germline, CDR1 is MGHDK, CDR2 SYGVNS. This CDR3 reads CASSEPLTSDRISYEQYF. DNA of the CDR3: TGTGCCAGCAGTGAACCCTTAACCTCCGACAGGATCTCCTACGAGCAGTACTTC.